Following are 19 T cell receptor beta chains from one sample sequenced in a study of shared clonotypes between healthy human individuals. Produced via immunoSEQ multiplex PCR; TCRdb's table is partial and in-frame only. Here the sample spans a few million clones, approximately 95% being singletons. Sequenced sample: naive CD4+ T cells sorted from blood. As for subset: CD45RA+ positively selected. These receptors all stem from a young man in good health.

The chain links TRBV6-6 to TRBJ1-1; D call uncertain. This CDR3 is 14 amino acids long. CDR1 is MNHNY, CDR2 SVGAGI, per germline (reference sequence). The ends were cut back, 3 bases at V and 0 bases at J, with 8 bases in the middle. Here the CDR3 DNA reads TGTGCCAGCAGTTATACAGACATGAACACTGAAGCTTTCTTT. The encoded protein is CASSYTDMNTEAFF.

To note about this clone: This sample also contains other DNA sequences that code for the same CDR3. The rearrangement joins TRBV6-5 to TRBJ2-6, with D tentatively TRBD1 or TRBD2 (5 bases each). Per the germline V gene, CDR1 is MNHEY and CDR2 is SVGAGI. V was shortened by 5 bases and J by 7 bases, with 15 bases between the two germline ends. The CDR3 runs 15 residues. The CDR3 loop is CASSPGTTGANVLTF. The CDR3 DNA sequence: TGTGCCAGCAGTCCCGGGACCACGGGCGCCAACGTCCTGACTTTC.

V usage is TRBV5-1 and J usage is TRBJ2-5; TRBD2 might be the D (6 bases). V lost 5 bases to trimming and J lost 5 bases, with 16 bases between them. In germline, CDR1 is SGHRS, CDR2 YFSETQ. The CDR3 has 14 residues. The CDR3 here is CASRPRGDSETQYF. The CDR3 DNA reads as TGCGCCAGCAGGCCCCGCGGGGATTCGGAGACCCAGTACTTC.

The chain combines TRBV4-3 with TRBJ1-4, with D possibly being TRBD1 (5 bases). Germline CDR1 is LGHNA and CDR2 is YSLEER. The CDR3 is 17 residues long. V was pared by 0 bases and J by 3 bases, with 14 bases between. This CDR3 is CASSQDHGGAPNEKLFF. DNA of the CDR3: TGCGCCAGCAGCCAAGATCACGGGGGAGCGCCTAATGAAAAACTGTTTTTT.

V and J are TRBV11-2 and TRBJ2-5; D gene ambiguous. This CDR3 region has 15 residues. V dropped 2 bases and J dropped 5 bases, with 15 bases sitting between them. In germline, CDR1 is SGHAT, CDR2 FQNNGV. The CDR3 DNA follows: TGTGCCAGCAGCTTACAGGCAACCTCACGGGAGACCCAGTACTTC. The encoded protein is CASSLQATSRETQYF.

The chain employs TRBV5-1 and TRBJ2-3; D not resolved. The CDR3 sequence is 13 residues long. V was cut by 3 bases and J by 2 bases, with 7 bases left in between. Germline V lookup: CDR1 SGHRS, CDR2 YFSETQ. CDR3: CASSWTDTDTQYF. The CDR3 DNA is TGCGCCAGCAGCTGGACGGACACAGATACGCAGTATTTT.

This chain joins TRBV10-3 and TRBJ2-2, with 7 nucleotides matching TRBD2. Germline CDR1 reads ENHRY; CDR2 reads SYGVKD. The CDR3 is 14 residues long. Trimming at V came to 5 bases and at J to 0 bases, leaving 0 bases not matched to a gene. The CDR3 region is CAISSGANTGELFF. The CDR3 DNA is TGTGCCATCAGTAGCGGGGCGAACACCGGGGAGCTGTTTTTT.

In the case of this clone: The same CDR3 is also encoded by other DNA sequences in this sample. The chain couples TRBV6-1 to TRBJ1-1, with no clear D. The CDR3 is made up of 12 amino acids. Germline V lookup: CDR1 MNHNS, CDR2 SASEGT. V was clipped by 1 base and J by 5 bases, with 5 bases between them. CDR3 sequence reads: CASSEVGTEAFF. In nucleotides, the CDR3 is TGTGCCAGCAGTGAAGTGGGTACTGAAGCTTTCTTT.

The chain uses TRBV25-1 and TRBJ1-2; D remains unclear. V lost 6 bases, J lost 2 bases, and 10 bases lay in between. The length of the CDR3 is 13 residues. Germline V gene sequence: CDR1 MGHDK, CDR2 SYGVNS. This CDR3 reads CASRRTENYGYTF. Here the CDR3 DNA reads TGTGCCAGCAGGAGGACGGAAAACTATGGCTACACCTTC.

The rearrangement joins TRBV7-2 to TRBJ1-2; TRBD1 is a possible D gene (6 bases). Trimming pared 2 bases from V and 4 bases from J, leaving 17 bases between. Germline values: CDR1 SGHTA, CDR2 FQGNSA. CDR3 length: 16 amino acids. The CDR3 sequence is CASSLSGGPPLYGYTF. Written as DNA, the CDR3 is TGTGCCAGCAGCTTAAGTGGGGGGCCCCCCCTCTATGGCTACACCTTC.

In DNA form, the CDR3 reads TGTGCCAGCAGTTTCCTGGGGGCGGTGAGCTCCTATAATTCACCCCTCCACTTT. Encoded protein: CASSFLGAVSSYNSPLHF. The rearrangement uses TRBV27 and TRBJ1-6; tentative D call: TRBD1 (6 bases). Trimming left V 3 bases short and J 0 bases short, with 15 bases between. This CDR3 comprises 18 residues. Germline CDR1 reads MNHEY; CDR2 reads SMNVEV (reference sequence).

V and J are TRBV4-1 and TRBJ2-7, with TRBD1 matching over 8 bases. The CDR3 totals 16 residues. V was pared by 1 base and J by 2 bases, with 7 bases of the junction left unmatched. Germline V gene data show CDR1 as MGHRA and CDR2 as YSYEKL. The CDR3 nucleotides are TGCGCCAGCAGCCAAGGGGGAGGCAGGGGGCCCTACGAGCAGTACTTC. It translates to CASSQGGGRGPYEQYF.

This clone was counted between two and nine times. The CDR3 does not close with the conserved phenylalanine or tryptophan, likely indicating a read error. Because the CDR3's place on the DNA is in doubt, the DNA is left out and the CDR3 is given as listed by TCRdb. The chain is built from TRBV30 and TRBJ1-1. Per germline, CDR1 GTSNPN and CDR2 SVGIG (reference sequence). The CDR3 length is 8 residues, termini included. The CDR3 loop reads CAWTSDLL.

The chain couples TRBV29-1 to TRBJ2-5; no definite D call. Trimming stripped 4 bases from V and 5 bases from J, with 14 bases between. The CDR3 is 13 amino acids. Germline lookup yields CDR1 SQVTM and CDR2 ANQGSEA. In nucleotides, the CDR3 is TGCAGCGTTGGTGGAGTCGTACGGGAGACCCAGTACTTC. It specifies CSVGGVVRETQYF.

V usage is TRBV28 and J usage is TRBJ2-3; D may correspond to TRBD1 or TRBD2 (5 bases each). The CDR3 extends over 15 amino acids. Germline CDR1 and CDR2: MDHEN and SYDVKM. Trimming left V 6 bases short and J 2 bases short, with 15 bases between. The CDR3 reads CASSSPGTVTDTQYF. The CDR3 bases are TGTGCCAGCAGCAGTCCCGGGACCGTCACAGATACGCAGTATTTT.

The V call is TRBV5-6, the J call TRBJ1-3; 8 bases agree with TRBD1. With 2 bases clipped from V and 5 bases from J, the junction kept 3 bases outside the gene matches. Germline assignment: CDR1 SGHDT and CDR2 YYEEEE. CDR3 length: 14 residues. For the CDR3, the DNA is TGTGCCAGCAGCTTCCGACAGGGGAGAAACACCATATATTTT. Translation: CASSFRQGRNTIYF.

V is TRBV5-1 and J is TRBJ2-1; D is unclear. Per the germline V gene, CDR1 is SGHRS and CDR2 is YFSETQ. V was pared by 4 bases and J by 3 bases, with 17 bases between. CDR3 length equals 16 residues. CDR3 in DNA: TGCGCCAGCAGCGCCCGGTTAAAGGCGCTCTACAATGAGCAGTTCTTC. Protein sequence: CASSARLKALYNEQFF.

V gene TRBV11-2 combines with J gene TRBJ1-1, with D unclear. CDR3 size: 14 residues. Germline V gene lookup returns CDR1 SGHAT and CDR2 FQNNGV. V was cut by 1 base and J by 3 bases, with 9 bases left in between. CDR3 in amino acids: CASSLALSHTEAFF. CDR3 DNA: TGTGCCAGCAGCTTAGCGTTGTCTCACACTGAAGCTTTCTTT.

The chain joins TRBV29-1 to TRBJ2-7; the match to TRBD2 covers 10 bases. The CDR3 runs to 15 residues. The germline V gene has CDR1 SQVTM and CDR2 ANQGSEA. V was clipped by 7 bases and J by 7 bases; unmatched bases: 16. CDR3 DNA sequence: TGCAGCGCCTCCACTCCTAGCGGGAGATCTCGGGAGCAGTACTTC. It yields the protein CSASTPSGRSREQYF.